The T cell receptor (beta chain) under discussion was sequenced for a study of radiotherapy plus CTLA-4 blockade in lung cancer. This CDR3 region has 14 residues. Trimming stripped 3 bases from V and 2 bases from J, with 10 bases between. The germline gives CDR1 LNHDA, CDR2 SQIVND (reference sequence). Overall study results and limits: Reports state that early shifts in blood T cell clones, with interferon-beta, best predicted response.

Assay used: immunoSEQ multiplex PCR; TCRdb lists only in-frame clones, some missing. This sample has 90,000 to 150,000 clones; 65% to 85% occur once, and the top ten carry approximately 5.5%. Worth noting for this clone: Its target is unknown.

The V call is TRBV19, the J call TRBJ1-2; TRBD1 might be the D (6 bases). This sample comprised peripheral blood, obtained from a patient treated with radiotherapy plus ipilimumab. The sequence was obtained from a human donor with non-small cell lung cancer who had a partial response to radiotherapy plus ipilimumab. The CDR3 loop reads CASSILQGNYGYTF. The CDR3 DNA sequence: TGTGCCAGTAGTATTCTGCAGGGGAACTATGGCTACACCTTC.